The clone carrying this TCR beta chain was picked up a small number of times. Its cognate antigen is unknown. The data derive from a study of T cells in Graves' hyperthyroidism and ophthalmopathy. The V gene's germline CDR1 is LGHNA and CDR2 YSLEER. V gave up 2 bases and J gave up 0 bases; unmatched junction bases: 5. The CDR3 covers 18 residues. A NOSPECS grade of at least 4, a Clinical Activity Score of at least 3 and duration under 3 months were recorded in ophthalmopathy patients. Template material for amplifying TCR beta CDR3 regions consisted of RNA transcripts. The HTBI primer set was used in a first-round RT-PCR of the TCR CDR3. Each CDR3 protein is one row after TCRdb ran MiXCR on the multiplex PCR reads. The repertoire holds approximately 690,000 distinct CDR3 sequences, more than 14% seen once, with around 13% in the top ten. Study outcomes and limitations: Ophthalmopathy was identified by the model a median around 6.3 months ahead of onset. Separation of ophthalmopathy from stable hyperthyroidism was achieved by a 13 V-J model. Researchers found most expanded thyroid clonotypes above 0.001 in blood as well.

J is TRBJ2-2 and V is TRBV4-3; 11 bases align to TRBD2. The TCR comes from a woman between 50 and 59 years old with Graves' ophthalmopathy. Sequencing input: blood. CDR3 in amino acids: CASSQLAGGLANTGELFF. The CDR3 coding sequence is TGCGCCAGCAGCCAACTAGCGGGAGGACTAGCGAACACCGGGGAGCTGTTTTTT.